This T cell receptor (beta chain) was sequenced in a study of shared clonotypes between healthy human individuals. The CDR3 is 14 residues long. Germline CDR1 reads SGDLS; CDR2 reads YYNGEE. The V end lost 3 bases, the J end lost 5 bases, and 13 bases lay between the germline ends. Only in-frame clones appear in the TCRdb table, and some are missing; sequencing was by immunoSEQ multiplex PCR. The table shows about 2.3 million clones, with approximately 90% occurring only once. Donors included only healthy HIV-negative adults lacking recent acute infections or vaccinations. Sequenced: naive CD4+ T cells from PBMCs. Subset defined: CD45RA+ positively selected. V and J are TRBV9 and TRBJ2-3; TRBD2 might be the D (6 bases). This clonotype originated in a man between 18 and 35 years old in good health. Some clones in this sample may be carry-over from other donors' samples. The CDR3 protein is CASSDQTSGDTQYF. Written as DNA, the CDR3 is TGTGCCAGCAGCGACCAGACTAGTGGAGATACGCAGTATTTT. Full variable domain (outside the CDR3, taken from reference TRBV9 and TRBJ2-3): DSGVTQTPKHLITATGQRVTLRCSPRSGDLSVYWYQQSLDQGLQFLIQYYNGEERAKGNILERFSAQQFPDLHSELNLSSLELGDSALYFCASSDQTSGDTQYFGPGTRLTVL.